The rows below give T cell receptor beta chains drawn from one sample of a study of blood T cells in healthy people across ages. TCRdb re-called the 5' RACE reads through MiXCR, storing one row per CDR3 protein. Of more than 650,000 distinct CDR3 sequences listed, less than 70% are singletons. Material for sequencing was blood. These TCRs come from an elderly man in good health. The CDR3 runs from the conserved cysteine through the conserved F or W. Fields, in order: CDR3 protein, CDR3 DNA, V gene, D gene, clone size, J gene. A D gene is named only where the DNA matches it firmly. Clone size is stated in some rows and not others, as once, few, many or a class when expanded.

CACDRGGTEAFF | TGTGCCTGTGACAGGGGCGGGACTGAAGCTTTCTTT | TRBV6-2/TRBV6-3 | TRBD1 | once | TRBJ1-1
CASIAAGGVYEQYF | TGTGCCAGCATCGCAGCGGGAGGTGTCTACGAGCAGTACTTC | TRBV28 | TRBD2 | few | TRBJ2-7
CASSLGTSGSSDTQYF | TGTGCCAGCAGCTTAGGCACTAGCGGGAGCTCAGATACGCAGTATTTT | TRBV7-8 | TRBD2 | few | TRBJ2-3
CATSRDVLDYEQYF | TGTGCCACCAGCAGAGATGTGCTGGATTACGAGCAGTACTTC | TRBV15 | . | few | TRBJ2-7
CASSLEEGLNSPLHF | TGTGCCAGCAGCTTAGAGGAAGGCCTAAATTCACCCCTCCACTTT | TRBV7-2 | . | . | TRBJ1-6
CASSLPGGVRGRANEKLFF | TGCGCCAGCAGCCTCCCCGGGGGCGTGCGGGGTAGGGCTAATGAAAAACTGTTTTTT | TRBV4-1 | . | . | TRBJ1-4
CASSPQVGNYGYTF | TGTGCCAGCAGTCCCCAGGTTGGGAACTATGGCTACACCTTC | TRBV12-3/TRBV12-4 | . | . | TRBJ1-2
CASSLRNPGGYTF | TGTGCCAGCAGTTTACGGAATCCAGGGGGCTACACCTTC | TRBV28 | . | . | TRBJ1-2
CASSVESSGAPPYNEQFF | TGTGCCAGCAGCGTAGAGTCTAGCGGGGCTCCACCCTACAATGAGCAGTTCTTC | TRBV9 | TRBD2 | . | TRBJ2-1
CASSDRGKDEQYF | TGTGCCAGCAGTGATAGAGGGAAAGATGAGCAGTACTTC | TRBV6-1 | . | . | TRBJ2-7
CSARPAGVNYEQYF | TGCAGTGCTAGGCCAGCGGGAGTTAACTACGAGCAGTACTTC | TRBV20-1 | TRBD2 | few | TRBJ2-7
CASSYSYLAGPLEQYF | TGTGCCAGCAGTTACTCGTATCTAGCGGGCCCCCTCGAGCAGTACTTC | TRBV6-2/TRBV6-3 | TRBD2 | . | TRBJ2-7
CAISESVGKSYEQYF | TGTGCCATCAGTGAGTCCGTGGGGAAATCCTACGAGCAGTACTTC | TRBV10-3 | . | . | TRBJ2-7
CASSLAGSDRGYTF | TGTGCCAGCAGCTTAGCGGGGTCGGATAGGGGCTACACCTTC | TRBV11-2 | . | few | TRBJ1-2
CASSQDPAGGGETQYF | TGCGCCAGCAGCCAAGATCCAGCGGGAGGTGGAGAGACCCAGTACTTC | TRBV4-1 | TRBD2 | . | TRBJ2-5
CASRTGGVYEQYF | TGTGCCAGCAGGACAGGGGGAGTCTACGAGCAGTACTTC | TRBV12-3/TRBV12-4 | TRBD1 | few | TRBJ2-7
CSVGLGISTDTQYF | TGCAGCGTGGGACTAGGGATTAGCACAGATACGCAGTATTTT | TRBV29-1 | TRBD2 | . | TRBJ2-3
CASSKLPGGVNEQFF | TGTGCCAGCAGTAAGCTCCCGGGAGGGGTCAATGAGCAGTTCTTC | TRBV27 | TRBD2 | few | TRBJ2-1
CASSLKASSSSYEQYF | TGTGCCAGCAGTTTAAAGGCCTCCTCAAGCTCCTACGAGCAGTACTTC | TRBV27 | . | few | TRBJ2-7
CASSSVDTQYF | TGTGCCAGCAGTTCTGTGGATACGCAGTATTTT | TRBV6-2/TRBV6-3 | . | . | TRBJ2-3
CASSYPAQGDQETQYF | TGCGCCAGCAGCTACCCTGCACAGGGGGACCAAGAGACCCAGTACTTC | TRBV5-1 | TRBD1 | . | TRBJ2-5
CASSLSSGSRQETQYF | TGCGCCAGCAGCTTATCTAGCGGGAGCCGCCAAGAGACCCAGTACTTC | TRBV5-1 | TRBD2 | . | TRBJ2-5
CASSVGSGRRFF | TGTGCCAGCAGCGTAGGTAGCGGGAGGCGGTTCTTC | TRBV9 | TRBD2 | few | TRBJ2-1
CASSPAANTGELFF | TGTGCCAGCTCACCGGCCGCGAACACCGGGGAGCTGTTTTTT | TRBV18 | . | . | TRBJ2-2
CASSLGFETIPLHF | TGTGCCAGCAGTTTAGGCTTCGAAACGATACCCCTCCACTTT | TRBV28 | . | . | TRBJ1-6
CSAGTGADQPQHF | TGCAGTGCAGGGACAGGGGCTGATCAGCCCCAGCATTTT | TRBV20-1 | TRBD1 | few | TRBJ1-5
CATSRLGLADSQETQYF | TGCGCCACCAGCAGATTAGGACTAGCGGACTCCCAAGAGACCCAGTACTTC | TRBV15 | TRBD2 | . | TRBJ2-5
CASSPAGGVHRDAYF | TGTGCCAGCAGTCCGGCCGGAGGGGTACACAGAGACGCGTATTTT | TRBV12-3/TRBV12-4 | . | few | TRBJ2-3
CASSLVSQRLADDNEQFF | TGTGCCAGCAGCTTAGTCTCTCAGCGACTAGCGGACGACAATGAGCAGTTCTTC | TRBV7-9 | TRBD2 | . | TRBJ2-1
CASSQDATSGRADSPPEQFF | TGTGCCAGCAGCCAAGATGCAACTAGCGGGAGGGCCGACTCCCCCCCTGAGCAGTTCTTC | TRBV4-2 | TRBD2 | few | TRBJ2-1
CSARVEGAGRNYGYTF | TGCAGTGCCCGAGTGGAGGGGGCAGGTAGAAACTATGGCTACACCTTC | TRBV20-1 | TRBD1 | . | TRBJ1-2
CASSLGLAGDLLYF | TGTGCCAGCAGCCTCGGACTAGCGGGAGATCTCTTGTACTTC | TRBV7-9 | TRBD2 | few | TRBJ2-7
CASSRTRGSDTEQYF | TGTGCCAGCAGCCGAACCAGGGGCTCGGATACCGAGCAGTACTTC | TRBV4-2 | . | . | TRBJ2-7
CASSLFFRTMYF | TGTGCCAGCAGTTTATTTTTCAGGACGATGTACTTC | TRBV28 | . | . | TRBJ2-5
CASSSFTGGDRLYNEQFF | TGTGCCAGCAGTTCATTCACAGGGGGCGATCGTCTCTACAATGAGCAGTTCTTC | TRBV28 | TRBD1 | . | TRBJ2-1
CASSQGLMAASVLSEQYF | TGTGCCAGCAGCCAAGGACTAATGGCGGCTAGCGTTTTGTCCGAGCAGTACTTC | TRBV4-2 | . | . | TRBJ2-7
CSASSRSYNEQFF | TGCAGCGCCTCTAGCCGCTCCTACAATGAGCAGTTCTTC | TRBV29-1 | . | few | TRBJ2-1
CASSLALAGVPDEQYF | TGCGCCAGCAGCTTGGCCTTAGCGGGAGTTCCCGACGAGCAGTACTTC | TRBV5-1 | TRBD2 | . | TRBJ2-7